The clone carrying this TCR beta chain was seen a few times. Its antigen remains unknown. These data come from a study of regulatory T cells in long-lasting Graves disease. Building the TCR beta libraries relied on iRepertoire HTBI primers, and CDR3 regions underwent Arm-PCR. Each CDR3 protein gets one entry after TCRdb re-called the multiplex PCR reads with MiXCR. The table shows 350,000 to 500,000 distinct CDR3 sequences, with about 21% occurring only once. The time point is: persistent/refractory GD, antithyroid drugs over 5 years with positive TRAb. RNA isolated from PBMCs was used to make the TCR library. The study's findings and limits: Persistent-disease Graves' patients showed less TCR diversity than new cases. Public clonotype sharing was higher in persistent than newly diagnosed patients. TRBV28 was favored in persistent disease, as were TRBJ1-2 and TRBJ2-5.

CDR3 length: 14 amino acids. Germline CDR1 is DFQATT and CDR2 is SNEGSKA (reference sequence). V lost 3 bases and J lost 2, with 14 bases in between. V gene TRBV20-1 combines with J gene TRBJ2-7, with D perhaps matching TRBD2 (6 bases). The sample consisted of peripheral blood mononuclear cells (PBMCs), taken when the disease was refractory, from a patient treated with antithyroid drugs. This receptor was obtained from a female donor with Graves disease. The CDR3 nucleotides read TGCAGTGCTAGTAGGTCTAGCGCCACCTACGAGCAGTACTTC. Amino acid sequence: CSASRSSATYEQYF.